The 26 T cell receptor beta chains presented below share a single source sample, sequenced in a study of cytomegalovirus exposure and HLA in healthy donors (dated by TCRdb to about 2017). Receptors were amplified or captured by the immunoSEQ multiplex PCR assay. For the multiplex PCR, a mixture combining 60 forward primers for TCR Vbeta segments and 13 reverse primers for TCR Jbeta segments was used. Drawn from immuneACCESS, this table holds only the in-frame rearrangements with V and J called that TCRdb kept. Clones are partly lost; checked studies trace under half to an unresolved V gene and leave the rest unexplained. The sample contains fewer than 200,000 clones, about 81% of them found a single time. 2.5% to 3% of the sample lies in the top ten. Sequenced material: PBMCs. The receptors shown here come from a woman aged 45 to 65 in good health and CMV-seropositive.

The rearrangement joins TRBV9 to TRBJ2-1; 10 nucleotides line up with TRBD2. V shed 6 bases and J 7 bases; nucleotides not matched to a gene: 13. The CDR3 covers 16 residues. Germline lookup yields CDR1 SGDLS and CDR2 YYNGEE. CDR3 residues: CASNKRGGLGPNEQFF. In DNA, the CDR3 is TGTGCCAGCAACAAGCGGGGGGGATTGGGACCAAATGAGCAGTTCTTC.

The chain employs TRBV10-1 and TRBJ2-2; tentative D call: TRBD1 (6 bases). The CDR3 is made up of 12 amino acids. V gave up 11 bases and J gave up 4 bases, with 11 bases separating them. Germline CDR1 reads WNHNN; CDR2 reads SYGVQD (reference sequence). The CDR3 reads CASQGVTGELFF. The CDR3 DNA reads as TGCGCCTCACAGGGTGTCACCGGGGAGCTGTTTTTT.

The chain combines TRBV19 with TRBJ2-1; TRBD1 agrees at 7 bases. Germline CDR1 LNHDA, CDR2 SQIVND (reference sequence). This CDR3 is built from 14 residues. V dropped 5 bases and J dropped 5; count of bases not matched to a gene: 6. Here the CDR3 DNA reads TGTGCCAGTAGTGTCGACAGGGCCCACAATGAGCAGTTCTTC. It translates to CASSVDRAHNEQFF.

This clone was found a few times. CDR3 coding DNA: TGTGCCAGCAGTTTCGTGGGTAGGGGCCCCCTCTGCGCGCAGTATTTT. It encodes CASSFVGRGPLCAQYF. V gene TRBV27 combines with J gene TRBJ2-3; maybe TRBD1 (5 bases). The germline CDR1 and CDR2 sequences are MNHEY and SMNVEV (reference sequence). V was shortened by 3 bases and J by 10 bases, with 23 bases between the two germline ends. CDR3 size: 16 residues.

The DNA for the CDR3 is TGTGCCAGCAGTGCGTACAGCGGGAAGACTGAAGCTTTCTTT. Translating it yields CASSAYSGKTEAFF. The V gene is TRBV6-1, the J gene TRBJ1-1; D gene unclear. Trimming cost V 4 bases and J 5 bases, with 14 bases left between them. The length of the CDR3 is 14 residues. Per the germline V gene, CDR1 is MNHNS and CDR2 is SASEGT.

J is TRBJ2-1 and V is TRBV5-6, with 13 bases identical to TRBD2. The CDR3 is 15 amino acids. Germline CDR1 SGHDT, CDR2 YYEEEE. V trimming: 4 bases; J trimming: 10 bases; junction bases outside the gene matches: 8. CDR3 nucleotides: TGTGCCAGCAGCCCCACTAGCGGGGGGGCACACGAGCAGTTCTTC. It translates to CASSPTSGGAHEQFF.

The chain combines TRBV30 with TRBJ1-4; D is uncertain. CDR3 length: 13 residues. The germline gives CDR1 GTSNPN, CDR2 SVGIG (reference sequence). The ends were cut back, 1 base at V and 7 bases at J, with 10 bases in the middle. The CDR3 here is CAWSAGGGEKLFF. DNA of the CDR3: TGTGCCTGGAGTGCAGGAGGAGGTGAAAAACTGTTTTTT.

Only one count was recorded for this clone. The genes are TRBV5-1 and TRBJ1-2, with 8 nucleotides matching TRBD1. The V and J ends lost 0 bases and 4 bases, in that order; junction bases with no gene match: 5. The germline gives CDR1 SGHRS, CDR2 YFSETQ. CDR3 size: 15 residues. CDR3 sequence: CASSLGRGLGYGYTF. The CDR3, as DNA: TGCGCCAGCAGCTTGGGCAGGGGGCTGGGCTATGGCTACACCTTC.

V gene TRBV2 combines with J gene TRBJ2-5; no reliable D call. The CDR3 sequence is 11 residues long. Trimming removed 7 bases from V and 2 bases from J, with 5 bases in between. Germline V CDR1 and CDR2: SNHLY, FYNNEI. CDR3 DNA: TGTGCCAGCATTCAACAAGAGACCCAGTACTTC. Its translation: CASIQQETQYF.

The V call is TRBV6-1, the J call TRBJ2-5; D perhaps matches TRBD1 (5 bases). V lost 5 bases and J lost 2, with 12 bases in between. The CDR3 is 14 amino acids. From germline, CDR1 is MNHNS and CDR2 SASEGT. The CDR3 bases are TGTGCCAGCAGTCGGGTTGACAGTCAAGAGACCCAGTACTTC. Its protein is CASSRVDSQETQYF.

The V call is TRBV5-1, the J call TRBJ2-7; TRBD2 agrees at 11 bases. With 2 bases clipped from V and 2 bases from J, the junction kept 6 bases outside the gene matches. The CDR3 sequence is 16 residues long. Germline-derived CDR1 and CDR2 are SGHRS and YFSETQ. CDR3 nucleotides: TGCGCCAGCAGCTTAGTAGCGGGGGGGCCCACCTACGAGCAGTACTTC. Its translation: CASSLVAGGPTYEQYF.

The rearrangement uses TRBV19 and TRBJ2-3; TRBD1 might be the D (7 bases). The CDR3 runs to 17 residues. The V gene lost 3 bases and the J gene lost 4 bases, with 20 bases spanning the gap. The V gene's germline CDR1 is LNHDA and CDR2 SQIVND (reference sequence). The CDR3 sequence: CASSIPPVTGRSDTQYF. The CDR3 DNA reads as TGTGCCAGTAGTATTCCTCCCGTGACAGGGAGGTCAGATACGCAGTATTTT.

The chain is built from TRBV2 and TRBJ2-5; a possible D gene is TRBD2 (6 bases). Deletions cut 3 bases from V and 5 bases from J, with 16 bases between. The CDR3 spans 15 residues. Germline V gene data show CDR1 as SNHLY and CDR2 as FYNNEI. The CDR3 loop reads CASSEGRGGVETQYF. The CDR3 nucleotides read TGTGCCAGCAGTGAGGGGCGAGGAGGGGTCGAGACCCAGTACTTC.

This clone turned up a few times. The chain employs TRBV7-8 and TRBJ1-6; D is ambiguous. The CDR3 totals 15 residues. V lost 1 base, J lost 7 bases, and 11 bases lay in between. Germline CDR1 and CDR2: SGHVS and FQNEAQ. The CDR3 spells CASSLVSLKNSPLHF. The CDR3 nucleotides are TGTGCCAGCAGCTTAGTCTCACTGAAGAATTCACCCCTCCACTTT.

The chain has TRBV5-1 and TRBJ1-2, with D possibly matching TRBD1 (6 bases). There are 16 residues in the CDR3. CDR1 and CDR2 (germline): SGHRS, YFSETQ. Trimming pared 4 bases from V and 7 bases from J, leaving 23 bases between. The DNA for the CDR3 is TGCGCCAGCAGCCGGCAGACCGGGACAAAGATGGGTGGCTACACCTTC. This codes for CASSRQTGTKMGGYTF.

This clone was counted between two and nine times. V gene TRBV5-1 combines with J gene TRBJ2-3; 11 bases are shared with TRBD2. Unmatched junction bases numbered 13, after V lost 0 bases and J lost 4 bases. The CDR3 is made up of 19 amino acids. Germline loops: CDR1 SGHRS, CDR2 YFSETQ. The DNA for the CDR3 is TGCGCCAGCAGCTTGGGGTCTAGCGGGGGGCCCCCAGGCCCAGATACGCAGTATTTT. It translates to CASSLGSSGGPPGPDTQYF. Full variable domain (missing parts from reference TRBV5-1 and TRBJ2-3): KAGVTQTPRYLIKTRGQQVTLSCSPISGHRSVSWYQQTPGQGLQFLFEYFSETQRNKGNFPGRFSGRQFSNSRSEMNVSTLELGDSALYLCASSLGSSGGPPGPDTQYFGPGTRLTVL.

The V call is TRBV5-4, the J call TRBJ2-2, with no clear D. The CDR3 is 13 amino acids. Germline V gene lookup returns CDR1 SGHNT and CDR2 YYREEE (reference sequence). Trimming took 2 bases from V and 4 from J, leaving 6 bases between them. CDR3 residues: CASSFQITGELFF. CDR3 nucleotide sequence: TGTGCCAGCAGCTTTCAGATCACCGGGGAGCTGTTTTTT.

The chain combines TRBV2 with TRBJ2-5; D ambiguous. V was trimmed by 2 bases and J by 6 bases, leaving 16 bases between them. The CDR3 has 15 residues. In germline, CDR1 is SNHLY, CDR2 FYNNEI. This CDR3 reads CASSETPPGVKTQYF. Written as DNA, the CDR3 is TGTGCCAGCAGTGAAACCCCCCCGGGTGTAAAGACCCAGTACTTC.

This clone was observed a single time. This specimen includes other DNA sequences encoding the same CDR3. The chain couples TRBV19 to TRBJ1-5, with TRBD1 identical over 7 bases. J lost 4 bases, V lost 0 bases, and 3 bases had no gene match. This CDR3 region has 15 residues. Germline CDR1 reads LNHDA; CDR2 reads SQIVND (reference sequence). Here the CDR3 DNA reads TGTGCCAGTAGTATAGATGGGACAGTTAATCAGCCCCAGCATTTT. It encodes CASSIDGTVNQPQHF.

This chain's CDR3 is CASSSSPSEEKLFF. The CDR3 DNA reads as TGTGCCAGCAGCTCAAGTCCAAGTGAGGAAAAACTGTTTTTT. V gene TRBV5-6 combines with J gene TRBJ1-4; D ambiguous. V was clipped by 3 bases and J by 8 bases, with 14 bases between them. Germline loops: CDR1 SGHDT, CDR2 YYEEEE. The CDR3 is 14 amino acids.

As for this clone: The junction shows a germline mismatch at one end, possibly a read error. Other DNA variants within this sample encode the same CDR3. The chain couples TRBV2 to TRBJ1-6; TRBD1 is a possible D gene (5 bases). Germline CDR1 SNHLY, CDR2 FYNNEI. The CDR3 consists of 14 residues. The CDR3 DNA reads TGCGCCAGCAGTGCATCAGGGAATAATTCACCCCTCCACTTT. This sequence encodes CASSASGNNSPLHF.

There are a few counts of this clone. The chain combines TRBV29-1 with TRBJ1-2; D uncertain. The CDR3 consists of 14 residues. CDR1 is SQVTM, CDR2 ANQGSEA, per germline. Trimming cost V 0 bases and J 0 bases, with 8 bases left between them. For the CDR3, the DNA is TGCAGCGTTGAAGAGCCAGAGGCTAACTATGGCTACACCTTC. It specifies CSVEEPEANYGYTF.

The rearrangement links TRBV7-8 to TRBJ2-7, with D perhaps TRBD1 (5 bases). CDR1 SGHVS and CDR2 FQNEAQ come from the germline V gene. V dropped 5 bases and J dropped 5 bases, with 19 bases sitting between them. The CDR3 length is 15 residues. In nucleotides, the CDR3 is TGTGCCAGCAGCGTAAGGGGCTGGCAGGATGACGAGCAGTACTTC. Amino acid sequence: CASSVRGWQDDEQYF.

This chain uses TRBV15 with TRBJ2-5, with D possibly matching TRBD1 (6 bases). Trimming shortened V by 1 base and J by 1 base, and 13 bases separated the two germline ends. The CDR3 covers 16 residues. Germline loops: CDR1 LNHNV, CDR2 YYDKDF (reference sequence). The CDR3 nucleotides read TGTGCCACCAGCAGAGGAGGGGGAAAGGGCCAAGAGACCCAGTACTTC. Encoded protein: CATSRGGGKGQETQYF.

The rearrangement links TRBV11-2 to TRBJ2-1; 12 bases map to TRBD2. The V segment lost 1 base and the J segment 5 bases; nucleotides outside the gene matches: 6. The CDR3 runs 17 residues. Per the germline V gene, CDR1 is SGHAT and CDR2 is FQNNGV. CDR3: CASSLASGGVFDNEQFF. The CDR3, as DNA: TGTGCCAGCAGCTTAGCTAGCGGGGGGGTTTTCGACAATGAGCAGTTCTTC. The full variable domain, in which reference TRBV11-2 and TRBJ2-1 provide the parts outside the CDR3, is EAGVAQSPRYKIIEKRQSVAFWCNPISGHATLYWYQQILGQGPKLLIQFQNNGVVDDSQLPKDRFSAERLKGVDSTLKIQPAKLEDSAVYLCASSLASGGVFDNEQFFGPGTRLTVL.

The chain combines TRBV5-5 with TRBJ1-1; 8 bases map to TRBD1. Germline assignment: CDR1 SGHKS and CDR2 YYEKEE (reference sequence). The J segment lost 8 bases and the V segment lost 2 bases, leaving 8 bases of the junction unmatched. The CDR3 runs to 14 residues. CDR3 sequence (DNA): TGTGCCAGCAGCTTATTCCGACAGGGGACGGAAGCTTTCTTT. This gives the protein CASSLFRQGTEAFF.